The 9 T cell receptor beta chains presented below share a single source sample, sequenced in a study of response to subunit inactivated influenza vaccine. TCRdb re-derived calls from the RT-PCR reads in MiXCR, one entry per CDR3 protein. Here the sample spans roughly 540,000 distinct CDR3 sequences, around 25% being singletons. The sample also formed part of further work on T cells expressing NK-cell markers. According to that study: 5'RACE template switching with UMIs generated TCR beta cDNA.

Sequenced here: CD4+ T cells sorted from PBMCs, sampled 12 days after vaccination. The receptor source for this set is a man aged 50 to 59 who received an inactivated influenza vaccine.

For the CDR3, the DNA is TGCAGTGCTAGAGATTTCATTGAAAAACTGTTTTTT. As protein: CSARDFIEKLFF. The J gene is TRBJ1-4, the V gene TRBV20-1; D gene uncertain. The CDR3 totals 12 residues. V lost 0 bases, J lost 7 bases, and 6 bases lay in between. CDR1 and CDR2 (germline): DFQATT, SNEGSKA (reference sequence).

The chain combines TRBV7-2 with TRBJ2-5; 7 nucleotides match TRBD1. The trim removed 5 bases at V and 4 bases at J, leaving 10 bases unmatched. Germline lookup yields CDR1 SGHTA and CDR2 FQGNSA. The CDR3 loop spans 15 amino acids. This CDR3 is CASSLNRGGSETQYF. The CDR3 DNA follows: TGTGCCAGCAGCCTCAACAGGGGTGGGTCAGAGACCCAGTACTTC. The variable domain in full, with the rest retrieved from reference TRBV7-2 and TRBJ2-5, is GAGVSQSPSNKVTEKGKDVELRCDPISGHTALYWYRQSLGQGLEFLIYFQGNSAPDKSGLPSDRFSAERTGGSVSTLTIQRTQQEDSAVYLCASSLNRGGSETQYFGPGTRLLVL.

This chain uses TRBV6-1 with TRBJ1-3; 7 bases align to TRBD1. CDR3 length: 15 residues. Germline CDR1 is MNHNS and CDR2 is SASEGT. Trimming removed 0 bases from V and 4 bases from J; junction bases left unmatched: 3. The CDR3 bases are TGTGCCAGCAGTGAAGCACCGGGACAGGGAAACACCATATATTTT. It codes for CASSEAPGQGNTIYF.

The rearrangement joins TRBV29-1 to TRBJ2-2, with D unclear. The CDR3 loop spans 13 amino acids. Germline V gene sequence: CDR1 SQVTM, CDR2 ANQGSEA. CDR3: CIARAGNTGELFF. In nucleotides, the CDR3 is TGCATCGCCCGGGCAGGGAACACCGGGGAGCTGTTTTTT.

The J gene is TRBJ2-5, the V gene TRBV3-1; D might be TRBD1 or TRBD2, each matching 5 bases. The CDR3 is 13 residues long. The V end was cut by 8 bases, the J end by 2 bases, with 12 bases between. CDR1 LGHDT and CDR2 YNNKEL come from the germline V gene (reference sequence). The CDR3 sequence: CASLRGPQETQYF. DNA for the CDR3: TGTGCCAGCCTCCGGGGACCTCAAGAGACCCAGTACTTC.

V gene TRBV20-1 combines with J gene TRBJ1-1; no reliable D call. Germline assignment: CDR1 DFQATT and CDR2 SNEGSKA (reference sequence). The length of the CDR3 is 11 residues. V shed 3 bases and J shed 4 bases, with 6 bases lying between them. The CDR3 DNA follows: TGCAGTGCTAGTGAGTTCACTGAAGCTTTCTTT. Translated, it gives CSASEFTEAFF.

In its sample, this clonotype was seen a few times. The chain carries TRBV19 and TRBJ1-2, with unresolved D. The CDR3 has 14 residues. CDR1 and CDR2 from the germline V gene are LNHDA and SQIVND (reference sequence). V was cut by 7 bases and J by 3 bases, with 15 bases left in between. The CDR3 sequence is CASTSPRRYYGYTF. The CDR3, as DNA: TGTGCCAGTACCAGCCCCCGGCGATACTATGGCTACACCTTC.

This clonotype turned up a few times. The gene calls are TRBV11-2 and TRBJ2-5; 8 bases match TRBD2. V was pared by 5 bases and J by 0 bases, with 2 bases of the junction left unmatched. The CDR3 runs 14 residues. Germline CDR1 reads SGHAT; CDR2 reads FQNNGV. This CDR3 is CASSPGGYQETQYF. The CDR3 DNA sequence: TGTGCCAGCAGCCCGGGGGGGTACCAAGAGACCCAGTACTTC.

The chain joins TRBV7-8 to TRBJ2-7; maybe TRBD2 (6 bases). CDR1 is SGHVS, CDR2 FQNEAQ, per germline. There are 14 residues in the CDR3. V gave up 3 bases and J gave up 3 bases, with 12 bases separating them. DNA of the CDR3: TGTGCCAGCAGCTTTGGGACTCTGAGCTACGAGCAGTACTTC. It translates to CASSFGTLSYEQYF. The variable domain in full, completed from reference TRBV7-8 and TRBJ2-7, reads GAGVSQSPRYKVAKRGQDVALRCDPISGHVSLFWYQQALGQGPEFLTYFQNEAQLDKSGLPSDRFFAERPEGSVSTLKIQRTQQEDSAVYLCASSFGTLSYEQYFGPGTRLTVT.